Below, 15 T cell receptor beta chains from the same sample are listed, as sequenced in a study of CD4 T cell repertoires and nickel. TCRdb reprocessed the RT-PCR reads with MiXCR, giving one entry per CDR3 protein. This repertoire shows roughly 160 distinct CDR3 sequences, roughly 53% found once; its top ten account for around 56%. The sequencing sample was made of CD4+ T cells from blood, not recorded whether cultured. Receptors were obtained from a human donor in a nickel allergy study, with or without nickel allergy (not recorded which). It is not recorded whether this sample comes from one donor or several.

The V call is TRBV7-9, the J call TRBJ1-6; no clear D. From germline, CDR1 is SEHNR and CDR2 FQNEAQ (reference sequence). CDR3 length: 15 amino acids. V was clipped by 5 bases and J by 5 bases, with 13 bases between them. This chain's CDR3 is CASSPGPANNSPLHF. For the CDR3, the DNA is TGTGCCAGCAGCCCAGGACCCGCCAATAATTCACCCCTCCACTTT. The full variable domain, with the rest looked up from reference TRBV7-9 and TRBJ1-6, is DTGVSQNPRHKITKRGQNVTFRCDPISEHNRLYWYRQTLGQGPEFLTYFQNEAQLEKSRLLSDRFSAERPKGSFSTLEIQRTEQGDSAMYLCASSPGPANNSPLHFGNGTRLTVT.

Relative to its sample, this clonotype is hyperexpanded. The chain combines TRBV12-3 or TRBV12-4 with TRBJ1-2; D remains unclear. This CDR3 spans 12 amino acids. V lost 5 bases and J lost 4, with 8 bases in between. The CDR3 protein is CASSPNTYGYTF. The DNA for the CDR3 is TGTGCCAGCAGTCCAAACACCTATGGCTACACCTTC.

The rearrangement uses TRBV7-2 and TRBJ2-3, with 7 bases identical to TRBD1. This CDR3 is built from 16 residues. The trim removed 5 bases at V and 2 bases at J, leaving 10 bases unmatched. Germline V gene lookup returns CDR1 SGHTA and CDR2 FQGNSA. The CDR3 spells CASSGWGQINTDTQYF. As DNA, the CDR3 is TGTGCCAGCAGCGGATGGGGACAGATCAACACAGATACGCAGTATTTT.

The chain combines TRBV3-1 with TRBJ2-2; D remains unclear. The CDR3 is 12 amino acids. Deletions cut 2 bases from V and 5 bases from J, with 3 bases between. Germline lookup yields CDR1 LGHDT and CDR2 YNNKEL (reference sequence). Here the CDR3 reads CASSQRTGELFF. The CDR3 DNA is TGTGCCAGCAGCCAAAGAACCGGGGAGCTGTTTTTT. Variable domain in full (rest from reference TRBV3-1 and TRBJ2-2): DTAVSQTPKYLVTQMGNDKSIKCEQNLGHDTMYWYKQDSKKFLKIMFSYNNKELIINETVPNRFSPKSPDKAHLNLHINSLELGDSAVYFCASSQRTGELFFGEGSRLTVL.

Here the CDR3 reads CASSFGDRGNYGYTF. DNA for the CDR3: TGTGCCAGCAGCTTTGGGGACAGGGGGAACTATGGCTACACCTTC. This chain uses TRBV7-2 with TRBJ1-2; 11 bases match TRBD1. This CDR3 spans 15 amino acids. Germline assignment: CDR1 SGHTA and CDR2 FQGNSA. V shed 3 bases and J 2 bases; nucleotides not matched to a gene: 2.

This chain joins TRBV7-9 and TRBJ2-1, with D tentatively TRBD1 (7 bases). The CDR3 contains 15 residues. Germline lookup yields CDR1 SEHNR and CDR2 FQNEAQ (reference sequence). The V end lost 3 bases, the J end lost 3 bases, and 12 bases lay between the germline ends. CDR3 region: CASSLEGASYNEQFF. In DNA, the CDR3 is TGTGCCAGCAGCTTGGAGGGGGCAAGCTACAATGAGCAGTTCTTC.

This clonotype came up once. The rearrangement links TRBV18 to TRBJ2-5; D is possibly TRBD2 (7 bases). Germline-derived CDR1 and CDR2 are KGHSH and LQKENI. Trimming left V 0 bases short and J 5 bases short, with 13 bases between. This CDR3 has 15 amino acids. CDR3: CASSPPLGGPETQYF. The CDR3 DNA is TGTGCCAGCTCACCACCGTTGGGGGGGCCGGAGACCCAGTACTTC.

The chain combines TRBV3-1 with TRBJ1-5, with TRBD1 matching 7 bases. Germline V lookup: CDR1 LGHDT, CDR2 YNNKEL (reference sequence). The CDR3 is made up of 14 amino acids. Trimming took 4 bases from V and 7 from J; bases not matched to a gene: 7. The CDR3 region has the DNA TGTGCCAGCAGCCCTAAACAGGGGCGGCAGCCCCAGCATTTT. Protein sequence: CASSPKQGRQPQHF.

This chain uses TRBV7-3 with TRBJ2-3, with 7 bases aligning to TRBD1. Germline CDR1 reads SGHTA; CDR2 reads FQGTGA. This CDR3 spans 15 amino acids. The V and J ends lost 1 base and 2 bases, in that order; junction bases with no gene match: 3. CDR3 loop: CASSLRDSYTDTQYF. The CDR3 DNA sequence: TGTGCCAGCAGCTTAAGGGACAGCTACACAGATACGCAGTATTTT.

This clonotype was recorded only once. The V and J genes are TRBV20-1 and TRBJ1-2; 8 positions match TRBD1. Germline loops: CDR1 DFQATT, CDR2 SNEGSKA (reference sequence). The CDR3 spans 16 residues. Trimming cost V 1 base and J 4 bases; bases outside gene matches: 11. The CDR3 sequence is CSARVPQGASGYGYTF. The CDR3 DNA sequence: TGCAGTGCTAGAGTTCCCCAGGGGGCTTCAGGCTATGGCTACACCTTC.

This chain joins TRBV20-1 and TRBJ2-1; D may correspond to TRBD1 or TRBD2 (6 bases each). Looked up from germline, CDR1 is DFQATT and CDR2 is SNEGSKA (reference sequence). The germline V and J ends were trimmed by 0 bases and 7 bases, with 19 bases remaining between them. CDR3 size: 16 residues. Here the CDR3 DNA reads TGCAGTGCTAGAGATCAGGATCGGGGGCTTTTGAATGAGCAGTTCTTC. This translates into CSARDQDRGLLNEQFF.

V and J are TRBV27 and TRBJ1-1; tentatively, D is TRBD1 (5 bases). CDR3 length: 14 amino acids. Looked up from germline, CDR1 is MNHEY and CDR2 is SMNVEV (reference sequence). The germline V and J ends were trimmed by 4 bases and 11 bases, with 20 bases remaining between them. CDR3 nucleotide sequence: TGTGCCAGCAGTTCCCAACGAGGCAGTGGGACTGCTTTCTTT. Translation gives CASSSQRGSGTAFF.

The J gene is TRBJ1-6, the V gene TRBV5-1, with D unclear. V lost 1 base, J lost 8 bases, and 4 bases lay in between. Germline V gene lookup returns CDR1 SGHRS and CDR2 YFSETQ. This CDR3 has 12 amino acids. The CDR3 region is CASSLWYSPLHF. For the CDR3, the DNA is TGCGCCAGCAGCTTGTGGTATTCACCCCTCCACTTT.

This clonotype was picked up a small number of times. The chain carries TRBV19 and TRBJ1-6; D not resolved. Looked up from germline, CDR1 is LNHDA and CDR2 is SQIVND (reference sequence). The CDR3 runs 14 residues. Trimming left V 6 bases short and J 6 bases short, with 12 bases between. CDR3 sequence: CASRFGDSNSPLHF. In DNA, the CDR3 is TGTGCCAGTAGATTCGGAGATTCTAATTCACCCCTCCACTTT.

The genes are TRBV12-3 or TRBV12-4 and TRBJ1-6; TRBD1 matches at 7 bases. This CDR3 has 14 amino acids. Trimming removed 6 bases from V and 5 bases from J; junction bases left unmatched: 4. The CDR3 coding sequence is TGTGCCAGCAGCTCCGGGACAGATAATTCACCCCTCCACTTT. Protein sequence: CASSSGTDNSPLHF.